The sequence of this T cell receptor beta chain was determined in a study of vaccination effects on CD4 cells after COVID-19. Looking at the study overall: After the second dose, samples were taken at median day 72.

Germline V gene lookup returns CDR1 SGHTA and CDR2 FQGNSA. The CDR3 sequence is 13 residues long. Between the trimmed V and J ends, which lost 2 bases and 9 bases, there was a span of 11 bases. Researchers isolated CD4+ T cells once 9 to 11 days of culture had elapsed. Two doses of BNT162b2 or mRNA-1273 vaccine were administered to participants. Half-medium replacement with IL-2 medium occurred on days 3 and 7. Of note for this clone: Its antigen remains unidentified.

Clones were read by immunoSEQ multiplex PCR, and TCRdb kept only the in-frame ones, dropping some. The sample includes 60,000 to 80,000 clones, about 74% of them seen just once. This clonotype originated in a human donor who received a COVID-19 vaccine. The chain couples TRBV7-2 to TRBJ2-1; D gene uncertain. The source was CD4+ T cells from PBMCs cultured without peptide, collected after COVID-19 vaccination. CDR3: CASSLRVRSEQFF. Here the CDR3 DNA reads TGTGCCAGCAGCTTAAGGGTTCGGAGTGAGCAGTTCTTC.